This paragraph reports one T cell receptor (beta chain). Its antigen is as yet unknown. The record originates from a study of blood T cells in healthy people across ages. Turning to the study itself: Per two T cells, about one barcoded beta molecule was captured through template switching. The study, taken as a whole, reports: The long-lived group displayed more naive CD4+ cells, plus higher diversity, than the aged donors did. In older individuals, TCR beta diversity per million T cells was lower, falling roughly linearly with age.

PCR was performed a second time for roughly 7 to 11 cycles using a sample-barcoded 5' primer and a J-beta primer mix. TCRdb re-analysed the 5' RACE reads in MiXCR, keeping a single row per CDR3 protein. The sample consists of roughly 730,000 distinct CDR3 sequences, more than 50% of them appearing once. Germline V gene data show CDR1 as LGHNA and CDR2 as YSLEER. This CDR3 spans 16 amino acids. J is TRBJ2-7 and V is TRBV4-3; D tentatively fits TRBD1 or TRBD2 (5 bases each). Near its end, the DNA agrees better with TRBJ2-5, so the J call may be wrong. The sample comprised blood. This clonotype was sampled from a man aged 40-49 years in good health. Here the CDR3 DNA reads TGCGCCAGCAGCCGGGGCTTAGGGACCACCGGGGAGACCCAGTACTTC. This sequence encodes CASSRGLGTTGETQYF.